This entry features one T cell receptor (beta chain) sequence. No antigen is known for it. No base qualities exist here, and no much larger clone lies one base off it. Trimming leaves V shorter by 0 bases and J shorter by 4 bases, with the junction holding 6 bases beyond the gene matches. Sequences SGHNT (CDR1) and YYREEE (CDR2) are obtained from the germline V gene (reference sequence). The CDR3 numbers 15 residues from cysteine through phenylalanine. CDR3 DNA is the only sequence kept; it has 45 bases, read in frame from the first base. The immunoSEQ Assay was used to sequence TCRbeta CDR3 regions. After extraction, genomic DNA underwent amplification by bias-controlled multiplex PCR, followed by high-throughput sequencing. The published analysis was carried out like this. To quantify the absolute abundance of every unique TCRbeta CDR3 region, sequences were collapsed and filtered. T cell fraction was estimated by normalization of TCRbeta template counts to usable DNA, with usable DNA being measured through amplification of reference genes present in all nucleated cells. Repertoire TCRs were annotated as SARS-CoV-2-specific by exact matching of V gene, CDR3 amino acid sequence and J gene to a known reactive TCR set. The reference SARS-CoV-2 TCR set was obtained from MIRA and was filtered for enrichment in COVID-19-positive ImmuneCODE repertoires, whereby public or cross-reactive TCRs were removed. Based on the MIRA antigens, annotated TCRs were further analysed at the level of specific ORF or position within ORF. Depth was the summed frequency of annotated unique rearrangements, while breadth was defined as annotated unique rearrangements over total unique productive rearrangements. TCR breadth was compared between groups using two-sided Wilcoxon rank-sum tests. Entries here come from immuneACCESS through TCRdb and include only in-frame sequences with V and J called. Some clones fail to appear in such tables; in the studies checked, an unresolved V gene covers under half of the shortfall, and the cause of the remainder is unknown. The V and J calls and clone size come from that table; D and trimming were worked out from the DNA. The sample table shows just over 350,000 clones, and 85% are seen once. Roughly 3.3% of the sample is held by the ten biggest clonotypes.

The sample belongs to a study of Ad26.COV2.S vaccination and SARS-CoV-2 variants (dated by TCRdb to the early 2020s). Regarding the research as a whole: Donors in the vaccine arm were drawn from COV1001, a phase I-IIa trial of Ad26.COV2.S in healthy adults that was multicentre, randomized, double-blind and placebo-controlled. Ad26.COV2.S was administered intramuscularly at 5 x 10^10 or 1 x 10^11 viral particles, either as a single shot or as two shots given 56 days apart. TCRbeta repertoire sequencing was used to assess the specificity and breadth of SARS-CoV-2-reactive T cell receptors after Ad26.COV2.S vaccination. A total of 32 samples were included in the TCR-sequenced set, comprising around 19 Ad26.COV2.S vaccine recipients, 5 placebo recipients and 8 SARS-CoV-2 convalescent individuals. Trial participants were randomized into five groups of five: low-dose or high-dose Ad26.COV2.S given once or twice, or placebo on both occasions. Investigators did not know the trial group allocation while performing experiments and assessing outcomes. Broader findings and caveats from the paper: Ad26.COV2.S recipients had higher spike-specific TCR breadth than placebo recipients (P = 0.0014). Substantial breadth of spike-specific CD8+ and CD4+ T cell responses was reported after vaccination. The study was not powered to compare responses between vaccine doses or regimens. Vaccine and placebo recipients had comparable non-spike TCR breadth, which fits with the vaccine containing only spike. The authors noted that the TCR breadth and depth analyses may have underestimated total T cell responses.

The treatment or condition label of this sample denotes: roughly 20 received Ad26.COV2.S at low or high dose, single or two shots; about 5 received placebo; per-sample allocation not given. Repertoires of vaccine and placebo recipients were sequenced from samples collected on day 63 after the first injection. Cohort 1b enrolled about two dozen adults aged 18-55 years at a single site in Boston, USA, between 29 July and 7 August 2020. Ad26.COV2.S was a replication-incompetent adenovirus type 26 vector that expressed a prefusion-stabilized SARS-CoV-2 spike protein derived from the original Wuhan strain.

The chain is assembled from TRBV5-4 and TRBJ2-5; a stretch of 7 junction bases matches TRBD1. The clonotype originates from a person aged 18-60 years who received the Ad26.COV2.S COVID-19 vaccine or a placebo. This sample comprised peripheral blood, obtained in a trial of Ad26.COV2.S vaccine versus placebo. The DNA reads TGTGCCAGCAGCTTGGGAGACAGGGCGGTAGAGACCCAGTACTTC. Protein translation: CASSLGDRAVETQYF.